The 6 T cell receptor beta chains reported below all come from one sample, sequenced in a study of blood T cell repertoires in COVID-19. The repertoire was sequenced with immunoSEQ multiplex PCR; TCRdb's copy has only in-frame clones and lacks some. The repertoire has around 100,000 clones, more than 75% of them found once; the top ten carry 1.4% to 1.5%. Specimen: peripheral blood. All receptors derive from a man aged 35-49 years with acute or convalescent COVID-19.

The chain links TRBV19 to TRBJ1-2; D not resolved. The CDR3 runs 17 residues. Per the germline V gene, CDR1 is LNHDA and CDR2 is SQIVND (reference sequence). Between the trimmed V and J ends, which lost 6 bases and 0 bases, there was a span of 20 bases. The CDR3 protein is CASSAGGRRTTNYGYTF. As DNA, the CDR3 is TGTGCCAGTAGCGCGGGAGGGCGCCGTACTACTAACTATGGCTACACCTTC.

The CDR3 loop reads CASSELTSGTDTQYF. Written as DNA, the CDR3 is TGTGCCAGCAGTGAACTGACTAGCGGCACAGATACGCAGTATTTT. This sequence joins TRBV2 and TRBJ2-3, with TRBD2 matching over 8 bases. With V trimmed by 2 bases and J by 1 base, 2 bases remained unmatched. Germline CDR1 and CDR2: SNHLY and FYNNEI. The CDR3 length is 15 residues.

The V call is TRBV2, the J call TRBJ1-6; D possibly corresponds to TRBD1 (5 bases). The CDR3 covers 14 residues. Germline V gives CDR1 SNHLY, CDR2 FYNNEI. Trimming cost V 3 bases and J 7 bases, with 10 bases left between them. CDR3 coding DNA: TGTGCCAGCAGTGAGGGGACTTCCAATTCACCCCTCCACTTT. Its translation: CASSEGTSNSPLHF.

CDR3 residues: CASIRGGAGQPQHF. The CDR3 bases are TGTGCCAGCATCCGGGGGGGGGCGGGTCAGCCCCAGCATTTT. V gene TRBV6-5 combines with J gene TRBJ1-5, with D possibly TRBD1 on 6 matching bases. Germline CDR1 reads MNHEY; CDR2 reads SVGAGI. The CDR3 is 14 amino acids. Trimming shortened V by 7 bases and J by 6 bases, and 16 bases separated the two germline ends.

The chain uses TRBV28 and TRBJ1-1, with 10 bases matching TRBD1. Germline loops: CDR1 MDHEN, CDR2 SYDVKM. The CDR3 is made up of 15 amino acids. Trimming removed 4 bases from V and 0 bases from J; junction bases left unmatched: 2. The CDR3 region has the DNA TGTGCCAGCAGTTCCGGACAGGGGGTGAACACTGAAGCTTTCTTT. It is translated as CASSSGQGVNTEAFF.

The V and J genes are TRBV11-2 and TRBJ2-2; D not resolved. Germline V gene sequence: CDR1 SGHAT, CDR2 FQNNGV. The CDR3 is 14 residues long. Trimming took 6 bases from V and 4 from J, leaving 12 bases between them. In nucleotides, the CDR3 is TGTGCCAGCAGGCGTCTGGGCACCACCGGGGAGCTGTTTTTT. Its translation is CASRRLGTTGELFF.